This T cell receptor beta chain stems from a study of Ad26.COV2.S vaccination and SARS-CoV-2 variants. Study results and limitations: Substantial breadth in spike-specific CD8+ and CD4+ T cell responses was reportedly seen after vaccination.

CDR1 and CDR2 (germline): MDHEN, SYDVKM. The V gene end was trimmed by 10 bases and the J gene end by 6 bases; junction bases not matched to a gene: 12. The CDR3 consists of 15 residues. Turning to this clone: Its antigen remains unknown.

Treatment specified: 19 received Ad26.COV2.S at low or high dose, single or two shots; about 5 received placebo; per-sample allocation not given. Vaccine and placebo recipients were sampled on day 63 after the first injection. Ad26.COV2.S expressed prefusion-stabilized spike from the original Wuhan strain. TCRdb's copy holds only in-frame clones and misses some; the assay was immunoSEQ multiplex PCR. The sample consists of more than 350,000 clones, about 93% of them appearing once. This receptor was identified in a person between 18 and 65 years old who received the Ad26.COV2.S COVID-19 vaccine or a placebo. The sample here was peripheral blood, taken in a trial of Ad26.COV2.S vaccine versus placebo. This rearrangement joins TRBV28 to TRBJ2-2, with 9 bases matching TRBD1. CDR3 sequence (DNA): TGTGCCATCCTACAGGGGGCGTTAGGCGCCGGGGAGCTGTTTTTT. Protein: CAILQGALGAGELFF.